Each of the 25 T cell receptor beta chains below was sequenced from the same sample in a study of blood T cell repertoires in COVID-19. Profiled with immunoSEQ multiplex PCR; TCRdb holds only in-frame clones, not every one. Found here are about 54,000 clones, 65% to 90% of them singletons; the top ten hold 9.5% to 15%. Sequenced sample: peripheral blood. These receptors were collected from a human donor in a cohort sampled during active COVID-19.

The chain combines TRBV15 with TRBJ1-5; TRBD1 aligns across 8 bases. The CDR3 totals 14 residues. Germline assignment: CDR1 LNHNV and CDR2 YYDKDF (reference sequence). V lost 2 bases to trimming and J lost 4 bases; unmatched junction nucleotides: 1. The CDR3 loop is CATSRTGGNQPQHF. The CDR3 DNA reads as TGTGCCACCAGCAGAACAGGGGGGAATCAGCCCCAGCATTTT.

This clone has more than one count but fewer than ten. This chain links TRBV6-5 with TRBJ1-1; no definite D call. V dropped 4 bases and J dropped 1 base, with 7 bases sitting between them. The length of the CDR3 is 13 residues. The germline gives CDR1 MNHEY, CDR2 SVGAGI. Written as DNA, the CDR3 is TGTGCCAGCAGTTGGGGAGGGAACACTGAAGCTTTCTTT. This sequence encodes CASSWGGNTEAFF.

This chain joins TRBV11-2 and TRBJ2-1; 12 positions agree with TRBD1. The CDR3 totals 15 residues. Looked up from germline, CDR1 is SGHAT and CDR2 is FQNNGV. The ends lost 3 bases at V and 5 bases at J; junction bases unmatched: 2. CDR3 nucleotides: TGTGCCAGCAGCTTGGGACAGGGGGCGAACAATGAGCAGTTCTTC. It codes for CASSLGQGANNEQFF.

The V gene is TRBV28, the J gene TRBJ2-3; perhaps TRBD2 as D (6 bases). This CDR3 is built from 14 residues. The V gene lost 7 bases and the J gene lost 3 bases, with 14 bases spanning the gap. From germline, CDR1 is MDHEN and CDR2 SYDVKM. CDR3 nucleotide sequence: TGTGCCAGCAAACCGGGAGATGGGACAGATACGCAGTATTTT. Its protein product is CASKPGDGTDTQYF.

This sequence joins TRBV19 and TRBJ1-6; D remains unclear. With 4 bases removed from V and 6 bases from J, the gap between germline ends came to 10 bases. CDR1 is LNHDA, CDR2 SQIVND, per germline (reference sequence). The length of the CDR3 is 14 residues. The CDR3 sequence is CASSKRESNSPLHF. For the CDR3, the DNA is TGTGCCAGTAGTAAACGGGAGTCTAATTCACCCCTCCACTTT.

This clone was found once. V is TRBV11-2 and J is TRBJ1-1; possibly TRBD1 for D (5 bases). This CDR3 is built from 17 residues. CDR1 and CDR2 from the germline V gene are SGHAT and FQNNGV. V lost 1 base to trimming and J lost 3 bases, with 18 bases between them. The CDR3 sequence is CASSLAPGRMVDTEAFF. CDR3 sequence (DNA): TGTGCCAGCAGCTTAGCCCCAGGGCGTATGGTGGACACTGAAGCTTTCTTT.

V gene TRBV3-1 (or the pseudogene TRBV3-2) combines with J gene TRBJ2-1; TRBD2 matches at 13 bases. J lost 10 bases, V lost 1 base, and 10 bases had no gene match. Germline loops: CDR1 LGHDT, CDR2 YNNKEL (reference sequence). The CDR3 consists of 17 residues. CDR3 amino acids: CASSQGRLAGGVGEQFF. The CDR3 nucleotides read TGTGCCAGCAGCCAAGGTCGACTAGCGGGAGGTGTCGGGGAGCAGTTCTTC.

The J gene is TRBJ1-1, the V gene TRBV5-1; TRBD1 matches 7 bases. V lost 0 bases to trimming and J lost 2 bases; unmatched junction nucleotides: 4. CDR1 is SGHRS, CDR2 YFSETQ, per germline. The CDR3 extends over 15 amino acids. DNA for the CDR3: TGCGCCAGCAGCTTGGTGAGGACAGGAAACACTGAAGCTTTCTTT. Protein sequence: CASSLVRTGNTEAFF. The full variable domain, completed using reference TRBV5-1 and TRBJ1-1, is KAGVTQTPRYLIKTRGQQVTLSCSPISGHRSVSWYQQTPGQGLQFLFEYFSETQRNKGNFPGRFSGRQFSNSRSEMNVSTLELGDSALYLCASSLVRTGNTEAFFGQGTRLTVV.

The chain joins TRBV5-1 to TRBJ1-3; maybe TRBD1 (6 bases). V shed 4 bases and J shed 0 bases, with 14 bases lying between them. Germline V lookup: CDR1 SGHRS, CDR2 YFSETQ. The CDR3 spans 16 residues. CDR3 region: CASSIRDIGSGNTIYF. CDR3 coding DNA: TGCGCCAGCAGCATCCGGGACATCGGCTCTGGAAACACCATATATTTT.

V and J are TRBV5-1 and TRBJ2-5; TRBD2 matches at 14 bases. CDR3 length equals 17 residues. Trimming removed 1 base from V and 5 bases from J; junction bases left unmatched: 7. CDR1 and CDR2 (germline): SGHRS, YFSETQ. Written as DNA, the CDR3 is TGCGCCAGCAGCTTGCAGGGGACTAGCGGGAGCGGGGAGACCCAGTACTTC. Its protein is CASSLQGTSGSGETQYF.

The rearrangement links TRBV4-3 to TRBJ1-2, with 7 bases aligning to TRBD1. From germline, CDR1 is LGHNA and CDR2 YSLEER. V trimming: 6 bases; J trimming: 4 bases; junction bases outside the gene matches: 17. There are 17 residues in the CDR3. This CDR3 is CASSVQAQGQSPYGYTF. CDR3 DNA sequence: TGCGCCAGCAGTGTCCAGGCGCAGGGACAGTCGCCCTATGGCTACACCTTC.

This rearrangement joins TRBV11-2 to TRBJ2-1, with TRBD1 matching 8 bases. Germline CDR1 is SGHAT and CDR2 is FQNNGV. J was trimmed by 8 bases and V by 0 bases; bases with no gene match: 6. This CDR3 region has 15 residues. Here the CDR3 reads CASSLDRGRRDEQFF. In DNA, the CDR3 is TGTGCCAGCAGCTTAGACAGGGGGCGCCGGGATGAGCAGTTCTTC.

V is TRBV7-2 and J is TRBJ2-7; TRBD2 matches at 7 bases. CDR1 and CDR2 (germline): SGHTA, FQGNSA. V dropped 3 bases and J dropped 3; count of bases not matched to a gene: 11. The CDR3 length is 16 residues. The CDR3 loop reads CASSLRWEGGRYEQYF. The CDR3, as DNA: TGTGCCAGCAGCTTGAGGTGGGAGGGCGGCCGCTACGAGCAGTACTTC.

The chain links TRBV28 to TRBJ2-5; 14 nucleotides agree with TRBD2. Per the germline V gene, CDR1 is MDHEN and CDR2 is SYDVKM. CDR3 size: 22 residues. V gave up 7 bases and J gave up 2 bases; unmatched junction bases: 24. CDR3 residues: CASTKPTQTSGRGVVGQETQYF. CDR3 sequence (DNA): TGTGCCAGCACCAAGCCGACCCAGACTAGCGGGAGGGGGGTGGTCGGGCAAGAGACCCAGTACTTC.

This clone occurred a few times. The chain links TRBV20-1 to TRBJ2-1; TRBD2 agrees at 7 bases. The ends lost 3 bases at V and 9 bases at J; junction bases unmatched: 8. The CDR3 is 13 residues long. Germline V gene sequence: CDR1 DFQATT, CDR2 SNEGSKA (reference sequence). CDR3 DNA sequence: TGCAGTGCTAGTGGTGGGAGGGCCATTGAGCAGTTCTTC. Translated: CSASGGRAIEQFF.

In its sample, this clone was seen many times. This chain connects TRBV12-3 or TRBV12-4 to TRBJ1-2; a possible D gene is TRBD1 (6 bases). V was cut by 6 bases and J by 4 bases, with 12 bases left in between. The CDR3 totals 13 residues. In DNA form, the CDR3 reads TGTGCCAGCAGCCTACAGGACAGCTATGGCTACACCTTC. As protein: CASSLQDSYGYTF.

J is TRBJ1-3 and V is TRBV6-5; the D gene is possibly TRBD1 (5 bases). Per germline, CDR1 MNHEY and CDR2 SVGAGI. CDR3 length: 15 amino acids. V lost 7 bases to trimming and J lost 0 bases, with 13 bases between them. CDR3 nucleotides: TGTGCCAGCACTAAAGGGACTGCCTCTGGAAACACCATATATTTT. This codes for CASTKGTASGNTIYF.

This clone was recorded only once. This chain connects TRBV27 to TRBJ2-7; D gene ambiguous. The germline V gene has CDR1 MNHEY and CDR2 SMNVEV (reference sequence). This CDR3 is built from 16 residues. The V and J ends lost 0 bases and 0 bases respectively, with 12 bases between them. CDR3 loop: CASSLSWAVNSYEQYF. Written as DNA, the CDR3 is TGTGCCAGCAGTTTATCGTGGGCAGTTAACTCCTACGAGCAGTACTTC.

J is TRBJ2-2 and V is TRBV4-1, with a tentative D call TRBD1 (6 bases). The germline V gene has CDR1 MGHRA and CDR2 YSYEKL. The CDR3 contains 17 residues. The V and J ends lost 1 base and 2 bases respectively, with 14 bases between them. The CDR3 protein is CASSQVNRARNTGELFF. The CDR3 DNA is TGCGCCAGCAGCCAAGTAAACAGGGCCAGAAACACCGGGGAGCTGTTTTTT.

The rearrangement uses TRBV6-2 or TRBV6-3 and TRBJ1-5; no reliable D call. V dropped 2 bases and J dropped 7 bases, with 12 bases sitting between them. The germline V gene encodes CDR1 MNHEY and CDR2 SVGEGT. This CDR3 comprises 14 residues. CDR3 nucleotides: TGTGCCAGCAGTTACGGTCAGGTCGGACAGCCCCAGCATTTT. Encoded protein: CASSYGQVGQPQHF.

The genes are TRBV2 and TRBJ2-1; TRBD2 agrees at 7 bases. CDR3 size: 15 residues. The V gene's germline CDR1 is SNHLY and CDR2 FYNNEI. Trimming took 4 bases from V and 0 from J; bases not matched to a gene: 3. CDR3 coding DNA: TGTGCCAGCAGTGTAGGCGGGAGCTCCTACAATGAGCAGTTCTTC. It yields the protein CASSVGGSSYNEQFF.

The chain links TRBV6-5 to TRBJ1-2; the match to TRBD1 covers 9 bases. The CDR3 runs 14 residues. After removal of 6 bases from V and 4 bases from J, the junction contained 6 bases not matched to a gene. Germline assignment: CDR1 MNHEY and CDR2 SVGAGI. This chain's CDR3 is CASSVGTGIYGYTF. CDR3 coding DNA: TGTGCCAGCAGCGTAGGGACAGGGATCTATGGCTACACCTTC.

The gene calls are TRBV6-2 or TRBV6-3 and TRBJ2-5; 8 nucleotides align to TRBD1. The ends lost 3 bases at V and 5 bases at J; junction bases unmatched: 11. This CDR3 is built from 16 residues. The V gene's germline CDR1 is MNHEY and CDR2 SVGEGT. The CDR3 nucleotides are TGTGCCAGCAGTTATCCCCGGGACAGGTTTGGGGAGACCCAGTACTTC. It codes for CASSYPRDRFGETQYF.

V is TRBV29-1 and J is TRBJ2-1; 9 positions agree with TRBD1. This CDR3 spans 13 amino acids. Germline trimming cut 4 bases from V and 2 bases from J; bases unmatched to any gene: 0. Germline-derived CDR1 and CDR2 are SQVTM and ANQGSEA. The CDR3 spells CSVGQGAYNEQFF. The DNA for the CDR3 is TGCAGCGTTGGACAGGGGGCCTACAATGAGCAGTTCTTC.

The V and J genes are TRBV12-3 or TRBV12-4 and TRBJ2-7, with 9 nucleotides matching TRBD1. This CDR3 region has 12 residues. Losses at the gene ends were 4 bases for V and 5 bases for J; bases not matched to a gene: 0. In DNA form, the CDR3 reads TGTGCCAGCAGTTGGGACAGGGACGAGCAGTACTTC. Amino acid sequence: CASSWDRDEQYF.